The 10 T cell receptor beta chains below were found in one sample sequenced in a study of CD8 T cells in ankylosing spondylitis (dated by TCRdb to the late 2010s). Beyond this particular receptor, the publication reports: Blood from ankylosing spondylitis patients appeared to be characterized by a TCR beta motif composed of under 10 highly homologous amino acid variants.

No antigen has been assigned to these receptors. The library was made by 5' RACE. Sequenced using an Illumina HiSeq 2500. TCRdb handled the public reads itself, with Q25 trimming in fastp and clone calling in MiXCR, and kept productive beta chains. Every distinct CDR3 protein forms one entry, paired with its most common genes and DNA. Within this sample are roughly 300,000 distinct CDR3 sequences, with 7.5% to 9% of them counted one time only. Roughly 15% of the sample belongs to the ten largest clones. Sequencing was done on a sample of blood, either unsorted or a sorted T cell fraction (not recorded which). The receptors derive from a male donor with ankylosing spondylitis.

V and J are TRBV18 and TRBJ2-1; D is uncertain. Germline CDR1 is KGHSH and CDR2 is LQKENI. The ends were cut back, 4 bases at V and 5 bases at J, with 9 bases in the middle. The CDR3 is 13 residues long. CDR3 bases: TGTGCCAGCTCACTTAACCCCGACAATGAGCAGTTCTTC. This encodes CASSLNPDNEQFF.

This clonotype has only a few counts. The chain carries TRBV12-3 or TRBV12-4 and TRBJ2-7; TRBD1 matches at 12 bases. J lost 6 bases, V lost 6 bases, and 3 bases had no gene match. This CDR3 is built from 13 residues. The CDR3 protein is CASRGTGGREQYF. The CDR3 nucleotides are TGTGCCAGCAGAGGGACAGGGGGCCGCGAGCAGTACTTC.

The chain couples TRBV19 to TRBJ1-2, with 10 bases identical to TRBD1. From germline, CDR1 is LNHDA and CDR2 SQIVND (reference sequence). The CDR3 loop spans 16 amino acids. V was pared by 5 bases and J by 3 bases, with 9 bases of the junction left unmatched. CDR3 protein: CASSGYRDRGHYGYTF. As DNA, the CDR3 is TGTGCCAGTAGTGGCTACCGGGACAGGGGACACTATGGCTACACCTTC.

This chain connects TRBV3-1 to TRBJ1-2; no definite D call. The CDR3 contains 14 residues. The V gene lost 0 bases and the J gene lost 8 bases, with 13 bases spanning the gap. The germline CDR1 and CDR2 sequences are LGHDT and YNNKEL (reference sequence). The CDR3 nucleotides are TGTGCCAGCAGCCAAGATCCGGATTTACGGGGCTACACCTTC. This translates into CASSQDPDLRGYTF.

This clonotype turned up a few times. CDR3 nucleotide sequence: TGCGCCAGCAGCGCGATTCTTGGGGACACTGAAGCTTTCTTT. Translating gives CASSAILGDTEAFF. The rearrangement uses TRBV5-1 and TRBJ1-1; D is uncertain. The length of the CDR3 is 14 residues. Trimming removed 4 bases at V and 3 bases at J, with 13 bases between. Germline CDR1 is SGHRS and CDR2 is YFSETQ.

This chain uses TRBV7-9 with TRBJ2-7; D is unresolved. CDR1 and CDR2 (germline): SEHNR, FQNEAQ (reference sequence). The CDR3 runs to 17 residues. The V end was cut by 0 bases, the J end by 0 bases, with 15 bases between. The CDR3 protein is CASSLARPAVPSYEQYF. The CDR3 nucleotides are TGTGCCAGCAGCTTAGCGAGGCCCGCTGTTCCCTCCTACGAGCAGTACTTC. The full variable domain, in which reference TRBV7-9 and TRBJ2-7 provide the parts outside the CDR3, is DTGVSQNPRHKITKRGQNVTFRCDPISEHNRLYWYRQTLGQGPEFLTYFQNEAQLEKSRLLSDRFSAERPKGSFSTLEIQRTEQGDSAMYLCASSLARPAVPSYEQYFGPGTRLTVT.

This clonotype appeared a few times. J is TRBJ2-4 and V is TRBV7-2; D unclear. The length of the CDR3 is 17 residues. V dropped 5 bases and J dropped 1 base, with 18 bases sitting between them. Germline V gene lookup returns CDR1 SGHTA and CDR2 FQGNSA. The CDR3 sequence: CASSQTDVLYAKNIQYF. The CDR3 DNA follows: TGTGCCAGCAGCCAGACCGACGTACTATACGCCAAAAACATTCAGTACTTC.

Many counts were recorded for this clonotype. In nucleotides, the CDR3 is TGCGCCAGCAGCTTGGCTGGACAGCAAACACAGCCCCAGCATTTT. It is translated as CASSLAGQQTQPQHF. This chain connects TRBV5-1 to TRBJ1-5; TRBD1 is a possible D gene (6 bases). Per the germline V gene, CDR1 is SGHRS and CDR2 is YFSETQ. The CDR3 extends over 15 amino acids. The germline V and J ends were trimmed by 0 bases and 7 bases, with 14 bases remaining between them.

This clonotype was picked up many times. J is TRBJ1-5 and V is TRBV6-2 or TRBV6-3; D gene unclear. Germline V gives CDR1 MNHEY, CDR2 SVGEGT. Trimming shortened V by 6 bases and J by 4 bases, and 7 bases separated the two germline ends. This CDR3 region has 12 residues. DNA of the CDR3: TGTGCCAGCAGGGACGGAAATCAGCCCCAGCATTTT. Protein: CASRDGNQPQHF.

This clonotype was found a few times. The chain recombines TRBV12-3 or TRBV12-4 with TRBJ2-7; 10 nucleotides agree with TRBD2. This CDR3 region has 13 residues. Losses at the gene ends were 5 bases for V and 8 bases for J; bases not matched to a gene: 6. The CDR3 DNA reads as TGTGCCAGCAGTGCCGGGACTAGCGCAAAGCAGTACTTC. Its translation is CASSAGTSAKQYF.